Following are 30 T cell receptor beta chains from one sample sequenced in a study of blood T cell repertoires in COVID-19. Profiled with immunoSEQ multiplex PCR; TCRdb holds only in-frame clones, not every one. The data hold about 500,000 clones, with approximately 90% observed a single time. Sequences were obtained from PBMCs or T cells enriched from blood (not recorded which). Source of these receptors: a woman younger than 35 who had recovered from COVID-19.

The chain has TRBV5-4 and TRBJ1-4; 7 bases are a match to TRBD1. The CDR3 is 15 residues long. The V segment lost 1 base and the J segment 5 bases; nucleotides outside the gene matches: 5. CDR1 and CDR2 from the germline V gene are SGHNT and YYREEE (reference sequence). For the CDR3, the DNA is TGTGCCAGCAGCTTGAGATCGACAGGGAATGAAAAACTGTTTTTT. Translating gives CASSLRSTGNEKLFF.

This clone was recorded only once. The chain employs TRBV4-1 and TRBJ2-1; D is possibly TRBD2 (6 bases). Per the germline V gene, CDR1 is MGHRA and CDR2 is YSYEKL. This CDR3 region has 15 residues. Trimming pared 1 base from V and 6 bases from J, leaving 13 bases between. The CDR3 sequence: CASSQVLAGSNEQFF. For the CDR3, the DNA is TGCGCCAGCAGCCAAGTACTAGCTGGATCCAATGAGCAGTTCTTC.

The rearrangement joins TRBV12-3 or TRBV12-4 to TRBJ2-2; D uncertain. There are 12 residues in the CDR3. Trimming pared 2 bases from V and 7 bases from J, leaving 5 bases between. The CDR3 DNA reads TGTGCCAGCAGTTTACCGGGCGGGGAGCTGTTTTTT. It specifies CASSLPGGELFF.

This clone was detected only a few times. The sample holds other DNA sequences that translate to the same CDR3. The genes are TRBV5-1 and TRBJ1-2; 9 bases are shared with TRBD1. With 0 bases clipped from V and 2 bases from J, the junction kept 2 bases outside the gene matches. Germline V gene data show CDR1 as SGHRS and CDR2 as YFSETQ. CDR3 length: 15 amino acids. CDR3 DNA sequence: TGCGCCAGCAGCTTGGGTGGACAGGGGAACTATGGCTACACCTTC. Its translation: CASSLGGQGNYGYTF.

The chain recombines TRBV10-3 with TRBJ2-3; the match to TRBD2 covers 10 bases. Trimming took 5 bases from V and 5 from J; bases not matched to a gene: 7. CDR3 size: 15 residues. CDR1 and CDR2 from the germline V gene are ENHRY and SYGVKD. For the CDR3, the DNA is TGTGCCATCAGTAGTCAAGCGGGGGGGCAAGATACGCAGTATTTT. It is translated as CAISSQAGGQDTQYF.

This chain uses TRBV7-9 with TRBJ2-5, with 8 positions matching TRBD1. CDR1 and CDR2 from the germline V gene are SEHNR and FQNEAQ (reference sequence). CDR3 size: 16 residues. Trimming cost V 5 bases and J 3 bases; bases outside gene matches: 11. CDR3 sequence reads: CASSRLTTGAEETQYF. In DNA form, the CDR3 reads TGTGCCAGCAGCCGACTTACGACAGGGGCCGAAGAGACCCAGTACTTC.

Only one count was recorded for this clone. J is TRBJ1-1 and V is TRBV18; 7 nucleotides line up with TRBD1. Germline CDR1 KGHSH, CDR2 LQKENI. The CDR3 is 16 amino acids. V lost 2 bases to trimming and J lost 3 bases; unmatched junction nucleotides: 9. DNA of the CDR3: TGTGCCAGCTCACCAAGGATGGCAGGGGGGTACACTGAAGCTTTCTTT. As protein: CASSPRMAGGYTEAFF.

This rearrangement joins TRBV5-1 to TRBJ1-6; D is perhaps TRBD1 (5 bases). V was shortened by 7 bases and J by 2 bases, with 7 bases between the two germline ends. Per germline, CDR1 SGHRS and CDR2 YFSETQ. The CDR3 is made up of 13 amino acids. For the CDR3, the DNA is TGCGCCAGCTCGGACACCTATAATTCACCCCTCCACTTT. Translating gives CASSDTYNSPLHF.

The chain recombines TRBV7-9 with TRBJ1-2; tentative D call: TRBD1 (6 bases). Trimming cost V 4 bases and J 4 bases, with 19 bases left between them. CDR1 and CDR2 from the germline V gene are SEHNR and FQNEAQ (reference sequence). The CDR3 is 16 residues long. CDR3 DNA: TGTGCCAGCAGCTCAGAATGGACAGTCGGATTCTATGGCTACACCTTC. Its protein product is CASSSEWTVGFYGYTF.

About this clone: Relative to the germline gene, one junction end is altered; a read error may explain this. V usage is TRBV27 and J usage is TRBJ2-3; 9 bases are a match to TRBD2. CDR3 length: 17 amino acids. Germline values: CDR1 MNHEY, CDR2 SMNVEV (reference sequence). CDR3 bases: TGTGCCAGCAGTTTATATCGAGCGGGGGGCCGCACGGATACGCAGTATTTT. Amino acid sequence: CASSLYRAGGRTDTQYF.

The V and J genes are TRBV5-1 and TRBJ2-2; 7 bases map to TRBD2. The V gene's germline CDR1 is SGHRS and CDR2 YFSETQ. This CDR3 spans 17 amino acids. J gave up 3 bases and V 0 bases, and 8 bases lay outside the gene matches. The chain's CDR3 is CASSLERAGDYTGELFF. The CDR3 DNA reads TGCGCCAGCAGCTTGGAAAGGGCGGGGGACTACACCGGGGAGCTGTTTTTT.

The chain's CDR3 is CASSLSQPIYGYTF. CDR3 nucleotide sequence: TGTGCCAGCAGCTTATCACAGCCGATCTATGGCTACACCTTC. This rearrangement joins TRBV7-9 to TRBJ1-2, with D unresolved. This CDR3 has 14 residues. Looked up from germline, CDR1 is SEHNR and CDR2 is FQNEAQ (reference sequence). The V and J ends lost 2 bases and 4 bases respectively, with 11 bases between them.

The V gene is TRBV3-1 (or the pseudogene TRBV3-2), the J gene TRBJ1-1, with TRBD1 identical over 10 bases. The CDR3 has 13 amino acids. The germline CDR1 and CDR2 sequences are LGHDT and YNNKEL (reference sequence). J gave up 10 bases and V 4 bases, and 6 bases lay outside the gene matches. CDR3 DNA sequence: TGTGCCAGCAGCCGAGGACAGGGGGGGAGAGCTTTCTTT. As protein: CASSRGQGGRAFF.

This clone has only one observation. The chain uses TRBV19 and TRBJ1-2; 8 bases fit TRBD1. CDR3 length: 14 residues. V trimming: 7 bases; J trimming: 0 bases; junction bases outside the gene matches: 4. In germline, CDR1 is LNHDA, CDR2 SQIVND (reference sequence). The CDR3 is CASIGQGANYGYTF. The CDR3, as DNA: TGTGCCAGTATTGGACAGGGCGCTAACTATGGCTACACCTTC. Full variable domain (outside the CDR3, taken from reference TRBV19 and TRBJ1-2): DGGITQSPKYLFRKEGQNVTLSCEQNLNHDAMYWYRQDPGQGLRLIYYSQIVNDFQKGDIAEGYSVSREKKESFPLTVTSAQKNPTAFYLCASIGQGANYGYTFGSGTRLTVV.

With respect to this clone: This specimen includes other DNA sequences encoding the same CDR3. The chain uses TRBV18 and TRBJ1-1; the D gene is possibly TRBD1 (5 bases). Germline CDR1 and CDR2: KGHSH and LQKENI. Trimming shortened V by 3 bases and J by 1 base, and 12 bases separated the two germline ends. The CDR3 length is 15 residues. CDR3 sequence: CASSPFGGENTEAFF. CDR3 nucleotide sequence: TGTGCCAGCTCACCTTTTGGGGGGGAGAACACTGAAGCTTTCTTT.

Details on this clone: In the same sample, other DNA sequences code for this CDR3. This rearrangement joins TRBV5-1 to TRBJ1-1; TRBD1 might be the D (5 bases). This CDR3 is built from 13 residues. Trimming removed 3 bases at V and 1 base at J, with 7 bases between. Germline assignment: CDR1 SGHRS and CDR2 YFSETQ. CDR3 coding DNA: TGCGCCAGCAGCTCCGGACAGAACACTGAAGCTTTCTTT. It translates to CASSSGQNTEAFF.

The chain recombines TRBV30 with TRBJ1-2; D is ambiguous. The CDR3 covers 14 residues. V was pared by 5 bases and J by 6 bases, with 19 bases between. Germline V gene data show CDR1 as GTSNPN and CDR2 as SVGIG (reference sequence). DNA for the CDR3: TGTGCCTGGCAATTAATCCGGAGCAGAAATGGCTACACCTTC. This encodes CAWQLIRSRNGYTF. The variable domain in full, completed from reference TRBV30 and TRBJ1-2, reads SQTIHQWPATLVQPVGSPLSLECTVEGTSNPNLYWYRQAAGRGLQLLFYSVGIGQISSEVPQNLSASRPQDRQFILSSKKLLLSDSGFYLCAWQLIRSRNGYTFGSGTRLTVV.

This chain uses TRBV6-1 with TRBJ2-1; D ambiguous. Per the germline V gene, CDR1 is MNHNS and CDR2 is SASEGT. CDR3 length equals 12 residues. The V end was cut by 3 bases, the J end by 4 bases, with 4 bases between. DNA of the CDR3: TGTGCCAGCAGTGATCAATACAATGAGCAGTTCTTC. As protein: CASSDQYNEQFF.

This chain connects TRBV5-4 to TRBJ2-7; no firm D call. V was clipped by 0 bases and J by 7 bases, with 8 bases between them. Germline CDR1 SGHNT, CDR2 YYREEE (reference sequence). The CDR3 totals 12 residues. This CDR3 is CASSLVWPEQYF. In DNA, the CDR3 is TGTGCCAGCAGCTTGGTTTGGCCTGAGCAGTACTTC.

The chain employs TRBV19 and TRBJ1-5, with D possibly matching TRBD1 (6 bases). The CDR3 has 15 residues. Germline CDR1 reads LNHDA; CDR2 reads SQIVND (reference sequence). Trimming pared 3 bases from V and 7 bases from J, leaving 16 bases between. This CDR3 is CASSMGQGIDQPQHF. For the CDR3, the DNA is TGTGCCAGTAGTATGGGGCAGGGGATCGACCAGCCCCAGCATTTT.

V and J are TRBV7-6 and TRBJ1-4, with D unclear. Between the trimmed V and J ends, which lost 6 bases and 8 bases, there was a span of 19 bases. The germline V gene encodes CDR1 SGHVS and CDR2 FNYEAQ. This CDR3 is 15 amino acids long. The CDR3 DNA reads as TGTGCCAGCAGTAGCGAGGGTCTTATGGGGGAAAAACTGTTTTTT. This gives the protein CASSSEGLMGEKLFF.

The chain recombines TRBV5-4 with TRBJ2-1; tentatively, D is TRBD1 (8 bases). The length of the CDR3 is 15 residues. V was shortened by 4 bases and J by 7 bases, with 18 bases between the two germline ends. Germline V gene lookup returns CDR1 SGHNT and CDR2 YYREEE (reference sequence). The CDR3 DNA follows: TGTGCCAGCAGCGGGAAGGACAGGGAGGGGAATGAGCAGTTCTTC. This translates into CASSGKDREGNEQFF.

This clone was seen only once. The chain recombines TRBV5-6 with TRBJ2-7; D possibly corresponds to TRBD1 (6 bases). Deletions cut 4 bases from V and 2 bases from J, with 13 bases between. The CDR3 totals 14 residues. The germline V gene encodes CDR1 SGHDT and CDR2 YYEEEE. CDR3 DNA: TGTGCCAGCAGCGTCGACAGGTTGACCTACGAGCAGTACTTC. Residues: CASSVDRLTYEQYF.

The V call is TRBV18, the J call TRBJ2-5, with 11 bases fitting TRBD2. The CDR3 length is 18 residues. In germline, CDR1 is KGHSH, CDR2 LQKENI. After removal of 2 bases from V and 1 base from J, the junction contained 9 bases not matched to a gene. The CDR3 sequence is CASSPRASGGTIQETQYF. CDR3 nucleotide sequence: TGTGCCAGCTCACCAAGGGCTAGCGGGGGGACTATCCAAGAGACCCAGTACTTC.

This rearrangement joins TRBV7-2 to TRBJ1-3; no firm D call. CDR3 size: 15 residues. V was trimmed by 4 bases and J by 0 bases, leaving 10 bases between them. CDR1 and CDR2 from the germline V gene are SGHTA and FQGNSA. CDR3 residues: CASSSQSFSGNTIYF. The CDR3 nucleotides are TGTGCCAGCAGCTCACAGTCGTTCTCTGGAAACACCATATATTTT.

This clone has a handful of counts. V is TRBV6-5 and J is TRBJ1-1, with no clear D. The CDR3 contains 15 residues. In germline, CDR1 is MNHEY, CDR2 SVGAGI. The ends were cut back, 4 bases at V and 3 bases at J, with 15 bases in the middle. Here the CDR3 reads CASSLLRLRDTEAFF. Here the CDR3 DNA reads TGTGCCAGCAGTTTGCTCCGCTTGAGGGACACTGAAGCTTTCTTT.

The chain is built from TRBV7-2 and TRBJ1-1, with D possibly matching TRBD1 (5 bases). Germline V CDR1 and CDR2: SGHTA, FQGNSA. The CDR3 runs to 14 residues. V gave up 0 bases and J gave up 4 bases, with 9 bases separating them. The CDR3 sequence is CASSLARASTEAFF. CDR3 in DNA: TGTGCCAGCAGCTTAGCCAGGGCCAGCACTGAAGCTTTCTTT.

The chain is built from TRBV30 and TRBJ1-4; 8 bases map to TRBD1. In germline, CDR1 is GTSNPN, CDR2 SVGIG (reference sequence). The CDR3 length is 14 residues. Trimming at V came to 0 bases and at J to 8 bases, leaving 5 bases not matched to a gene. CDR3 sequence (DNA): TGTGCCTGGAGTGTACAGGGGGGAGGGGAAAAACTGTTTTTT. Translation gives CAWSVQGGGEKLFF.

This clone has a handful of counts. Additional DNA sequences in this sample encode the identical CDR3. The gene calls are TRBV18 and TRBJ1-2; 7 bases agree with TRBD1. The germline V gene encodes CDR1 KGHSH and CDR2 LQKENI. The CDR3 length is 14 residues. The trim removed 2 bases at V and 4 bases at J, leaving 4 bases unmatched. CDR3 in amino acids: CASSPTGDSYGYTF. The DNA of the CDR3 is TGTGCCAGCTCACCAACAGGGGACTCCTATGGCTACACCTTC.

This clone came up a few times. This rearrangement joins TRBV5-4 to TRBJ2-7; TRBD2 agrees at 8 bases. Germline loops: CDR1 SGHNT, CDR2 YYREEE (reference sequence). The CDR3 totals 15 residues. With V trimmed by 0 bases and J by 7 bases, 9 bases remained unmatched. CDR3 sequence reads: CASSLDGGALGEQYF. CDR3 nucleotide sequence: TGTGCCAGCAGCTTGGACGGGGGGGCCCTGGGAGAGCAGTACTTC.